The entry below gives a single T cell receptor beta chain sequence along with its context. The repertoire was sequenced with immunoSEQ multiplex PCR; TCRdb's copy has only in-frame clones and lacks some. This sample has under 200,000 clones, with approximately 84% found just once. The participants were between roughly 18 and 89 years old and came from 24 US areas. Cohort allocation depended upon clinical history that participants reported. Trimming took 1 base from V and 8 from J, leaving 12 bases between them. Germline V gene sequence: CDR1 GTSNPN, CDR2 SVGIG (reference sequence). The length of the CDR3 is 14 residues. The source of the sample is a study of blood T cell repertoires in COVID-19. About the study: Whether acute or convalescent, the COVID-19 samples came from the United States, Italy and Spain.

The sequence was obtained from a woman in her 40s with acute COVID-19. The chain joins TRBV30 to TRBJ1-6; no definite D call. Sequenced sample: PBMCs or T cells enriched from blood (not recorded which). This CDR3 reads CAWSAEVNYSPLHF. CDR3 DNA: TGTGCCTGGAGTGCGGAGGTTAACTATTCACCCCTCCACTTT. The entire variable domain, with the rest obtained from reference TRBV30 and TRBJ1-6, is as follows: SQTIHQWPATLVQPVGSPLSLECTVEGTSNPNLYWYRQAAGRGLQLLFYSVGIGQISSEVPQNLSASRPQDRQFILSSKKLLLSDSGFYLCAWSAEVNYSPLHFGNGTRLTVT.